This is a list of T cell receptor beta chains from one sample in a study of blood T cell repertoires in COVID-19. The table came from immunoSEQ multiplex PCR; TCRdb's copy has only in-frame clones and leaves some out. The table includes roughly 200,000 clones, approximately 91% detected once. Sequenced sample: peripheral blood. The receptors derive from a man aged 40-50 years with acute or convalescent COVID-19. The CDR3 runs from the conserved cysteine through the conserved F or W. The D gene is left open where the match is weak. The size field is filled for only some rows; it gives once, few, many or a size class.

TRBJ2-2 TRBV5-6 NA NA 12 CASSLIAGELFF TGTGCCAGCAGCTTGATAGCCGGGGAGCTGTTTTTT
TRBJ2-7 TRBV11-2 NA NA 14 CASSSSTGSYEQYF TGTGCCAGCAGCTCAAGCACGGGTTCCTACGAGCAGTACTTC
TRBJ1-6 TRBV28 TRBD1 few 12 CASTQGVSPLHF TGTGCCAGCACCCAGGGGGTATCACCCCTCCACTTT
TRBJ1-6 TRBV2 TRBD1 NA 14 CASTIDREDSPLHF TGTGCCAGCACGATAGACAGGGAAGATTCACCCCTCCACTTT
TRBJ2-1 TRBV7-8 TRBD1 NA 15 CASRSTGGAHNEQFF TGTGCCAGCAGGTCGACAGGGGGCGCACACAATGAGCAGTTCTTC
TRBJ1-2 TRBV6-6 NA NA 12 CASVLRGYGYTF TGTGCCAGCGTTCTTCGGGGCTATGGCTACACCTTC
TRBJ1-3 TRBV19 NA NA 15 CASSNTRSSGNTIYF TGTGCCAGTAGTAATACAAGGAGCTCTGGAAACACCATATATTTT
TRBJ1-1 TRBV19 TRBD1 NA 14 CASRIDRVITEAFF TGTGCCAGTAGAATCGACAGGGTAATCACTGAAGCTTTCTTT
TRBJ2-1 TRBV12-3/TRBV12-4 NA NA 12 CASSLNDRIRFF TGTGCCAGCAGTTTAAACGACAGGATTCGGTTCTTC
TRBJ1-4 TRBV19 TRBD1 NA 14 CASRRQGILEKLFF TGTGCCAGTAGACGACAGGGAATCTTAGAAAAACTGTTTTTT
TRBJ1-4 TRBV6-2/TRBV6-3 NA NA 15 CASSYGGQTNEKLFF TGTGCCAGCAGTTACGGTGGACAGACTAATGAAAAACTGTTTTTT
TRBJ1-2 TRBV30 NA NA 13 CAWRLQGGSGYTF TGTGCCTGGAGACTACAGGGAGGGAGTGGCTACACCTTC
TRBJ2-1 TRBV4-3 NA NA 17 CASSQDPVSGPWNEQFF TGCGCCAGCAGCCAAGACCCCGTCTCTGGGCCGTGGAATGAGCAGTTCTTC
TRBJ1-1 TRBV2 NA NA 16 CASSVGRGVENTEAFF TGTGCCAGCAGTGTTGGGAGGGGTGTGGAGAACACTGAAGCTTTCTTT
TRBJ2-1 TRBV11-2 TRBD2 NA 15 CASSLGGGRYNEQFF TGTGCCAGCAGCTTAGGCGGGGGTAGGTACAATGAGCAGTTCTTC
TRBJ1-1 TRBV5-1 TRBD1 once 14 CASSFGQGSTEAFF TGCGCCAGCAGCTTCGGACAGGGGAGCACTGAAGCTTTCTTT
TRBJ1-5 TRBV1 NA NA 18 CTSSQVGGACRSNQPQHF TGCACCAGCAGCCAAGTGGGGGGGGCGTGTAGAAGCAATCAGCCCCAGCATTTT
TRBJ1-6 TRBV6-2/TRBV6-3 TRBD1 NA 17 CASSYLIRQGMNSPLHF TGTGCCAGCAGTTACCTCATCCGACAGGGGATGAATTCACCCCTCCACTTT
TRBJ1-6 TRBV3-1/TRBV3-2 TRBD1 NA 17 CASSPRTGGTLNSPLHF TGTGCCAGCAGCCCCCGAACAGGGGGCACGCTTAATTCACCCCTCCACTTT
TRBJ2-4 TRBV5-1 TRBD2 NA 16 CASSLPRGGAENIQYF TGCGCCAGCAGCTTACCCCGCGGGGGGGCGGAAAACATTCAGTACTTC
TRBJ1-5 TRBV6-2/TRBV6-3 TRBD1 NA 15 CASSRDRGENQPQHF TGTGCCAGCAGTCGGGACAGGGGAGAAAATCAGCCCCAGCATTTT
TRBJ1-2 TRBV19 NA NA 13 CASTPKGEYGYTF TGTGCCAGTACGCCTAAGGGGGAGTATGGCTACACCTTC
TRBJ1-1 TRBV12-3/TRBV12-4 NA NA 13 CASSPGQTTEAFF TGTGCCAGCAGTCCAGGACAGACCACTGAAGCTTTCTTT
TRBJ1-3 TRBV19 NA NA 19 CASHSRWESVNYWGNTIYF TGTGCCAGTCACTCGCGGTGGGAGTCGGTCAATTATTGGGGAAACACCATATATTTT
TRBJ2-7 TRBV30 TRBD1 NA 15 CAWRPSGQEFAEQYF TGTGCCTGGAGGCCCTCGGGACAGGAATTCGCCGAGCAGTACTTC
TRBJ2-5 TRBV5-1 TRBD2 NA 15 CASSLQTSVMETQYF TGCGCCAGCAGCTTACAGACTAGCGTGATGGAGACCCAGTACTTC
TRBJ2-3 TRBV9 TRBD2 NA 15 CASSGGRGGPDTQYF TGTGCCAGCAGCGGCGGGAGGGGGGGGCCAGATACGCAGTATTTT
TRBJ1-5 TRBV19 NA few 17 CASSIARGIGGNQPQHF TGTGCCAGTAGTATAGCTAGAGGCATCGGGGGCAATCAGCCCCAGCATTTT
TRBJ2-5 TRBV23-1 NA NA 11 CASNREETQYF TGCGCCAGCAACCGGGAAGAGACCCAGTACTTC